The TCR beta chain described here comes from a study of blood T cell repertoires in COVID-19. The wider study: Both acute and convalescent COVID-19 samples were obtained from the United States, Italy and Spain. From T cells, B-cell-depleted T cells, or PBMCs came the material, which was cDNA or gDNA.

Original methodology: How many nucleated cells were present was estimated from reference gene primer amplification. The method was immunoSEQ multiplex PCR; TCRdb's version includes in-frame clones alone and lacks a portion of them. The D gene and trimming were derived from the DNA, and the V and J assignments and clone size from that table. The top ten hold approximately 5.3% of the sample, which has approximately 94,000 clones, 88% seen once. CDR3 size: 15 residues. V was shortened by 1 base and J by 4 bases, with 14 bases between the two germline ends. Germline V lookup: CDR1 SGDLS, CDR2 YYNGEE. The sample was peripheral blood. The chain employs TRBV9 and TRBJ1-1; D may be TRBD1 (5 bases). The receptor was derived from a human donor in a cohort sampled during active COVID-19. CDR3: CASSVIGGAPTEAFF. CDR3 in DNA: TGTGCCAGCAGCGTAATAGGAGGGGCGCCCACTGAAGCTTTCTTT. Using reference TRBV9 and TRBJ1-1 for the parts outside the CDR3, the full variable domain is DSGVTQTPKHLITATGQRVTLRCSPRSGDLSVYWYQQSLDQGLQFLIQYYNGEERAKGNILERFSAQQFPDLHSELNLSSLELGDSALYFCASSVIGGAPTEAFFGQGTRLTVV.